The 15 T cell receptor beta chains below all came from one sample that was sequenced in a study of cytomegalovirus exposure and HLA in healthy donors. This PCR relied on a set of 60 Vbeta primers and 13 Jbeta primers. Sequencing was performed with immunoSEQ multiplex PCR; in TCRdb, only in-frame clones are kept and a portion is missing. The sample consists of 150,000 to 200,000 clones, over 70% of them appearing once. The sequencing input was PBMCs. All receptors derive from a woman under 40 in good health and CMV-seronegative.

The chain uses TRBV9 and TRBJ2-5, with unresolved D. CDR1 is SGDLS, CDR2 YYNGEE, per germline. Between the trimmed V and J ends, which lost 0 bases and 4 bases, there was a span of 13 bases. The CDR3 consists of 15 residues. The CDR3 loop reads CASSVGFARRETQYF. The CDR3 bases are TGTGCCAGCAGCGTAGGGTTTGCTCGGAGAGAGACCCAGTACTTC.

The chain employs TRBV7-9 and TRBJ2-5; TRBD1 aligns across 10 bases. The junction had 17 bases not matched to a gene; V was cut back by 5 bases and J by 2 bases. The CDR3 spans 19 residues. Looked up from germline, CDR1 is SEHNR and CDR2 is FQNEAQ (reference sequence). The CDR3 sequence is CASSPQPGQGIFYQETQYF. As DNA, the CDR3 is TGTGCCAGCAGCCCGCAGCCGGGACAGGGGATTTTTTATCAAGAGACCCAGTACTTC. The whole variable domain, filled in from reference TRBV7-9 and TRBJ2-5, reads DTGVSQNPRHKITKRGQNVTFRCDPISEHNRLYWYRQTLGQGPEFLTYFQNEAQLEKSRLLSDRFSAERPKGSFSTLEIQRTEQGDSAMYLCASSPQPGQGIFYQETQYFGPGTRLLVL.

This chain links TRBV28 with TRBJ2-5; 8 nucleotides line up with TRBD2. With 7 bases clipped from V and 3 bases from J, the junction kept 25 bases outside the gene matches. Germline V CDR1 and CDR2: MDHEN, SYDVKM. CDR3 length: 20 residues. In DNA form, the CDR3 reads TGTGCCAGCAATCTGGGGCCGGGCGACCGTGAAGGACTAGCAAAAGAGACCCAGTACTTC. It is translated as CASNLGPGDREGLAKETQYF.

V and J are TRBV5-1 and TRBJ2-3, with D possibly matching TRBD1 (6 bases). CDR1 and CDR2 from the germline V gene are SGHRS and YFSETQ. Trimming cost V 0 bases and J 4 bases, with 12 bases left between them. The CDR3 is 15 residues long. The CDR3 sequence is CASSLGNRDPDTQYF. The CDR3 DNA sequence: TGCGCCAGCAGCTTGGGGAACAGGGATCCAGATACGCAGTATTTT.

The chain carries TRBV28 and TRBJ2-7; the match to TRBD1 covers 10 bases. Trimming at V came to 5 bases and at J to 6 bases, leaving 4 bases not matched to a gene. Germline loops: CDR1 MDHEN, CDR2 SYDVKM. The CDR3 spans 13 residues. CDR3 nucleotides: TGTGCCAGCAGTCGGACAGGGGGTTTCGAGCAGTACTTC. As protein: CASSRTGGFEQYF.

This clone was observed a single time. The chain uses TRBV5-5 and TRBJ2-7, with 7 bases identical to TRBD2. With V trimmed by 4 bases and J by 5 bases, 3 bases remained unmatched. There are 12 residues in the CDR3. Germline CDR1 reads SGHKS; CDR2 reads YYEKEE (reference sequence). CDR3 sequence reads: CASSPGLNEQYF. The CDR3 DNA sequence: TGTGCCAGCAGCCCGGGACTAAACGAGCAGTACTTC. Filled out from reference TRBV5-5 and TRBJ2-7, the complete variable domain reads DAGVTQSPTHLIKTRGQQVTLRCSPISGHKSVSWYQQVLGQGPQFIFQYYEKEERGRGNFPDRFSARQFPNYSSELNVNALLLGDSALYLCASSPGLNEQYFGPGTRLTVT.

This clone was seen a handful of times. The chain uses TRBV2 and TRBJ1-2; D unresolved. The CDR3 covers 11 residues. Deletions cut 2 bases from V and 6 bases from J, with 4 bases between. CDR1 is SNHLY, CDR2 FYNNEI, per germline. In nucleotides, the CDR3 is TGTGCCAGCAGTGAATCCGATGGCTACACCTTC. Its translation is CASSESDGYTF.

This chain connects TRBV9 to TRBJ2-1; 10 bases are a match to TRBD2. The J segment lost 10 bases and the V segment lost 0 bases, leaving 7 bases of the junction unmatched. CDR1 is SGDLS, CDR2 YYNGEE, per germline. The CDR3 is 15 residues long. The CDR3 DNA reads TGTGCCAGCAGCGTAGAGTTACCTAGCGGGAGCGAGCAGTTCTTC. Protein sequence: CASSVELPSGSEQFF.

This sequence joins TRBV19 and TRBJ2-5; possible D gene TRBD1, 5 bases. There are 14 residues in the CDR3. Germline V gives CDR1 LNHDA, CDR2 SQIVND (reference sequence). The V end was cut by 5 bases, the J end by 5 bases, with 15 bases between. The CDR3 DNA sequence: TGTGCCAGTAGTCGCAACTGGGGCCAGGAGACCCAGTACTTC. Amino acids: CASSRNWGQETQYF.

The sample holds one count of this clone. The V call is TRBV2, the J call TRBJ1-5; D remains unclear. This CDR3 region has 12 residues. V was cut by 7 bases and J by 1 base, with 5 bases left in between. Germline V gene lookup returns CDR1 SNHLY and CDR2 FYNNEI. CDR3 sequence: CASTQSNQPQHF. In DNA, the CDR3 is TGTGCCAGCACACAGAGCAATCAGCCCCAGCATTTT.

The chain uses TRBV5-1 and TRBJ2-7, with TRBD1 identical over 8 bases. This CDR3 has 14 residues. CDR1 and CDR2 (germline): SGHRS, YFSETQ. J lost 8 bases, V lost 0 bases, and 7 bases had no gene match. The CDR3 coding sequence is TGCGCCAGCAGCTTGGCAGAGACAGGGGTGAAGCAGTACTTC. Translating gives CASSLAETGVKQYF.

The genes are TRBV5-1 and TRBJ2-2, with TRBD2 identical over 9 bases. The CDR3 runs to 15 residues. V was clipped by 4 bases and J by 3 bases; unmatched bases: 4. Germline V lookup: CDR1 SGHRS, CDR2 YFSETQ. For the CDR3, the DNA is TGCGCCAGCAGCCCCGTAGCGGGAGACACCGGGGAGCTGTTTTTT. Protein product: CASSPVAGDTGELFF. Full variable domain (remainder filled in from reference TRBV5-1 and TRBJ2-2): KAGVTQTPRYLIKTRGQQVTLSCSPISGHRSVSWYQQTPGQGLQFLFEYFSETQRNKGNFPGRFSGRQFSNSRSEMNVSTLELGDSALYLCASSPVAGDTGELFFGEGSRLTVL.

The chain has TRBV2 and TRBJ2-7, with TRBD2 identical over 13 bases. With 6 bases clipped from V and 2 bases from J, the junction kept 4 bases outside the gene matches. The CDR3 is made up of 15 amino acids. Germline V lookup: CDR1 SNHLY, CDR2 FYNNEI. DNA of the CDR3: TGTGCCAGCAGGCCCACTAGCGGGGGGGCCTACGAGCAGTACTTC. This gives the protein CASRPTSGGAYEQYF.

The J gene is TRBJ2-5, the V gene TRBV28; TRBD2 matches 7 bases. The CDR3 covers 14 residues. After removal of 5 bases from V and 4 bases from J, the junction contained 7 bases not matched to a gene. The V gene's germline CDR1 is MDHEN and CDR2 SYDVKM. CDR3 residues: CASSGSGTAETQYF. The CDR3 DNA reads TGTGCCAGCAGTGGAAGCGGGACTGCAGAGACCCAGTACTTC.

The J gene is TRBJ2-1, the V gene TRBV5-4; 10 bases map to TRBD2. After removal of 4 bases from V and 5 bases from J, the junction contained 9 bases not matched to a gene. The CDR3 totals 16 residues. Per the germline V gene, CDR1 is SGHNT and CDR2 is YYREEE (reference sequence). The CDR3: CASSPSLAGGHNEQFF. CDR3 nucleotide sequence: TGTGCCAGCAGCCCCTCCTTAGCGGGGGGACACAATGAGCAGTTCTTC.